This TCR beta chain stems from a study of PD-L1 blockade in urothelial cancer. About the study: Blood analysis occurred 3 weeks (second dose) and 6 weeks after treatment start.

The assay was immunoSEQ multiplex PCR, and TCRdb's table has in-frame clones only and misses some. The table includes about 88,000 clones, 90% to 95% detected once. A note on this clone: Its specificity is unknown.

Each patient gave between 1 and 8 samples, pretreatment and on-treatment. Regarding the study as a whole: Blood clones associated with the tumor expanded more at 3 weeks in durable-benefit patients.

Sample: PBMCs, taken around atezolizumab (anti-PD-L1) treatment. The receptor was derived from a man aged 55 to 70 with urothelial cancer.

This CDR3 is CASSSGQGPTDTQYF. The DNA of the CDR3 is TGTGCCAGCAGCTCGGGACAGGGGCCCACAGATACGCAGTATTTT. V is TRBV5-4 and J is TRBJ2-3; TRBD1 agrees at 10 bases. With V trimmed by 3 bases and J by 2 bases, 3 bases remained unmatched. Germline V CDR1 and CDR2: SGHNT, YYREEE (reference sequence). The CDR3 has 15 amino acids.